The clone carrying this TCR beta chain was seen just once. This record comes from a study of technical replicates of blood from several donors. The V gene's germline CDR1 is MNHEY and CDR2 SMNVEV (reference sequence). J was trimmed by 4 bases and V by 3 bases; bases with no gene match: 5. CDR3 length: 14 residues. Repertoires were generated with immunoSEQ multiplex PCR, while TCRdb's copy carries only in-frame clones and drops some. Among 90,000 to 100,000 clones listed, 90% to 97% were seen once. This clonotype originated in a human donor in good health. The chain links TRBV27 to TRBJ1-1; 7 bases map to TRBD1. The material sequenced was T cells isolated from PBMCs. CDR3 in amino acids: CASSLKGARTEAFF. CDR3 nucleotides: TGTGCCAGCAGTTTGAAGGGGGCGCGCACTGAAGCTTTCTTT.